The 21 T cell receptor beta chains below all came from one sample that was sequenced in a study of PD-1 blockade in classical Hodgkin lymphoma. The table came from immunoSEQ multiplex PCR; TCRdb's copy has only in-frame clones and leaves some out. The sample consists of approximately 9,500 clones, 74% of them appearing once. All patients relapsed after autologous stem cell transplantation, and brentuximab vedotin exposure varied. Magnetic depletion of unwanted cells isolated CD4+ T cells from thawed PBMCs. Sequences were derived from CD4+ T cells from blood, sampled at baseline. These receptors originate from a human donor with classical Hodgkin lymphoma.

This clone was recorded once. The chain's CDR3 is CASSDTWNQPQHF. For the CDR3, the DNA is TGTGCCAGCAGTGATACTTGGAATCAGCCCCAGCATTTT. V and J are TRBV6-1 and TRBJ1-5, with no clear D. V was clipped by 3 bases and J by 4 bases, with 7 bases between them. In germline, CDR1 is MNHNS, CDR2 SASEGT. This CDR3 comprises 13 residues.

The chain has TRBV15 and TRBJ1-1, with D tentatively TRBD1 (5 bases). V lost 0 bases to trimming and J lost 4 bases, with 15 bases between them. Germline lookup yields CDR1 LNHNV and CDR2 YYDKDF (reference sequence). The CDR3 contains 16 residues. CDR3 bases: TGTGCCACCAGCAGAGAGGGGGGAGAGGGACCCACTGAAGCTTTCTTT. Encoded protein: CATSREGGEGPTEAFF.

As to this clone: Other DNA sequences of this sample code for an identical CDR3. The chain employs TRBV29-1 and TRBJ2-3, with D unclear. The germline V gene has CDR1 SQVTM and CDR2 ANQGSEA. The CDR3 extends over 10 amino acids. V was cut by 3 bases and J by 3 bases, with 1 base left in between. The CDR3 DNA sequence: TGCAGCGTTGATACAGATACGCAGTATTTT. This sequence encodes CSVDTDTQYF.

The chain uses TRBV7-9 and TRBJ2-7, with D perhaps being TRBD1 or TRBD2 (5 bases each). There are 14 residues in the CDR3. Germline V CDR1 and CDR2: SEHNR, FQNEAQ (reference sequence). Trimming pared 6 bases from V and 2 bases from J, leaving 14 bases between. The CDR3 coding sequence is TGTGCCAGCAGTGTGACGGGACGTACCTACGAGCAGTACTTC. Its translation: CASSVTGRTYEQYF.

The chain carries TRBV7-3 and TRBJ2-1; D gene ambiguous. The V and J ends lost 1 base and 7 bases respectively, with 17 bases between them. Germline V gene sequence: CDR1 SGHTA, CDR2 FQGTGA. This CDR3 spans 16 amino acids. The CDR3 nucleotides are TGTGCCAGCAGCTTAATTGCGGAAACCCTTTCGAATGAGCAGTTCTTC. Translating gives CASSLIAETLSNEQFF.

The CDR3 loop is CAWASGRAPETQYF. The CDR3 DNA sequence: TGTGCCTGGGCAAGCGGGAGGGCCCCAGAGACCCAGTACTTC. J is TRBJ2-5 and V is TRBV30, with 10 bases matching TRBD2. This CDR3 is 14 amino acids long. Germline CDR1 is GTSNPN and CDR2 is SVGIG (reference sequence). Losses at the gene ends were 5 bases for V and 4 bases for J; bases not matched to a gene: 7.

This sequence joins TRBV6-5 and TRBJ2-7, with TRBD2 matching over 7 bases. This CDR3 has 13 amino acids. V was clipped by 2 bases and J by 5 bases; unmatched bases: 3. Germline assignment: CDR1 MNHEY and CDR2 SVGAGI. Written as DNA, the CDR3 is TGTGCCAGCAGTTACAGGGAGGGCAACGAGCAGTACTTC. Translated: CASSYREGNEQYF.

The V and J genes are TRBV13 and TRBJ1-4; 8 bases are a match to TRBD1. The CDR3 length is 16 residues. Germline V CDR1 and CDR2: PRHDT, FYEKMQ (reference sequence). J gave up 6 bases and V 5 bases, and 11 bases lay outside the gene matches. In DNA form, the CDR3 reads TGTGCCAGCAGCCTCAAGGGCGGACAGGGCCATGAAAAACTGTTTTTT. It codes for CASSLKGGQGHEKLFF.

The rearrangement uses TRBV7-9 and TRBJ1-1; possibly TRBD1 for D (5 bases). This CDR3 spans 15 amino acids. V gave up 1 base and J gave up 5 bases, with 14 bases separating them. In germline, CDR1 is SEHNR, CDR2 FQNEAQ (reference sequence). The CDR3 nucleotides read TGTGCCAGCAGCTTAGGGACAAGGGGCCCTACTGAAGCTTTCTTT. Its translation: CASSLGTRGPTEAFF.

CDR3 in amino acids: CASSRPGGDNEQFF. The CDR3 DNA sequence: TGCGCCAGCAGCCGCCCGGGGGGCGACAATGAGCAGTTCTTC. J is TRBJ2-1 and V is TRBV5-1; D might be TRBD2 (7 bases). V lost 4 bases and J 5 bases, leaving 13 bases between the germline ends. The CDR3 consists of 14 residues. CDR1 is SGHRS and CDR2 is YFSETQ in the germline V gene.

CDR3 region: CASSPGLAVHNEQFF. DNA for the CDR3: TGTGCCAGCAGCCCCGGACTAGCGGTCCACAATGAGCAGTTCTTC. The chain recombines TRBV5-6 with TRBJ2-1; 10 bases line up with TRBD2. The CDR3 runs 15 residues. CDR1 SGHDT and CDR2 YYEEEE come from the germline V gene. Trimming removed 4 bases from V and 5 bases from J; junction bases left unmatched: 6. Combining the CDR3 with reference TRBV5-6 and TRBJ2-1 gives the whole variable domain DAGVTQSPTHLIKTRGQQVTLRCSPKSGHDTVSWYQQALGQGPQFIFQYYEEEERQRGNFPDRFSGHQFPNYSSELNVNALLLGDSALYLCASSPGLAVHNEQFFGPGTRLTVL.

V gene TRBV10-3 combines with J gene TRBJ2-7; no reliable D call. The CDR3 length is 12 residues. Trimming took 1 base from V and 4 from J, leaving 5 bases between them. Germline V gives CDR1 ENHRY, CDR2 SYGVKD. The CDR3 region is CAISEFGYEQYF. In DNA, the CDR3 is TGTGCCATCAGTGAGTTCGGGTACGAGCAGTACTTC.

CDR3 loop: CASSPPRSLLDPYEQYF. The CDR3 nucleotides are TGTGCCAGCAGCCCCCCCCGATCCTTACTGGACCCCTACGAGCAGTACTTC. V gene TRBV21-1 combines with J gene TRBJ2-7. TRBV21-1 is marked as a pseudogene. This CDR3 region has 17 residues.

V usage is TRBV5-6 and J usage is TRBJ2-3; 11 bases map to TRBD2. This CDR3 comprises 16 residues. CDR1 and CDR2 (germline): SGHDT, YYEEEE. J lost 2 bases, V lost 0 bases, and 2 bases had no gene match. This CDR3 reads CASSLGLAGNTDTQYF. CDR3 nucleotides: TGTGCCAGCAGCTTGGGACTAGCGGGGAACACAGATACGCAGTATTTT.

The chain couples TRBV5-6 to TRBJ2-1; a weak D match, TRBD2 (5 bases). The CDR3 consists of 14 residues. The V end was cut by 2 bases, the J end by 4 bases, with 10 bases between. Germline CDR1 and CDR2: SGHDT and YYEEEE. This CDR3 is CASSFSSSYNEQFF. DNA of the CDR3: TGTGCCAGCAGCTTTTCTAGCAGTTACAATGAGCAGTTCTTC.

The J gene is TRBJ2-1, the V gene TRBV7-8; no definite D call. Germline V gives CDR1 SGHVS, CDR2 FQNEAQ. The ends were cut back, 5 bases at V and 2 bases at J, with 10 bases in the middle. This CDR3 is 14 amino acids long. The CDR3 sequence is CASSHELAYNEQFF. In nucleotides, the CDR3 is TGTGCCAGCAGCCACGAGCTGGCCTACAATGAGCAGTTCTTC. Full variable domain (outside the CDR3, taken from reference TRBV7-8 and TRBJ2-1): GAGVSQSPRYKVAKRGQDVALRCDPISGHVSLFWYQQALGQGPEFLTYFQNEAQLDKSGLPSDRFFAERPEGSVSTLKIQRTQQEDSAVYLCASSHELAYNEQFFGPGTRLTVL.

The chain's CDR3 is CSAGTTYEQYF. The CDR3 coding sequence is TGCAGTGCCGGGACAACCTACGAGCAGTACTTC. The V call is TRBV20-1, the J call TRBJ2-7; perhaps TRBD1 as D (6 bases). The CDR3 contains 11 residues. Trimming left V 6 bases short and J 2 bases short, with 8 bases between. The germline V gene has CDR1 DFQATT and CDR2 SNEGSKA (reference sequence).

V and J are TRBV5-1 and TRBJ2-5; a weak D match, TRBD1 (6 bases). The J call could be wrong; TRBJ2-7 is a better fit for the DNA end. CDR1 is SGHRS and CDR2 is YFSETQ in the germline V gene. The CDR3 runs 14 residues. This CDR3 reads CASRITGSSYEQYF. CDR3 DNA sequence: TGCGCCAGCAGAATTACAGGGAGCTCCTACGAGCAGTACTTC.

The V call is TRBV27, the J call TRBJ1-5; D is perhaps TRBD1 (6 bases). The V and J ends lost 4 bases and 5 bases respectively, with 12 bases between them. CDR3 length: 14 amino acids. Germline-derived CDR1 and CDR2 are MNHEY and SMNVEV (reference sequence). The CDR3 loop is CASSSLQGHQPQHF. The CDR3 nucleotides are TGTGCCAGCAGTTCGTTGCAGGGGCATCAGCCCCAGCATTTT.

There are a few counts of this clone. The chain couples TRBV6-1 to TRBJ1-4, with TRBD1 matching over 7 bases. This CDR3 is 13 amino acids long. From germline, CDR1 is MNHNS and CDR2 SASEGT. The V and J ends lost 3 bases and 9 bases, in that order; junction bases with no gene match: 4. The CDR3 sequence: CASSDRGYKKLFF. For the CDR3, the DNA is TGTGCCAGCAGTGACAGGGGGTATAAAAAACTGTTTTTT.

CDR3 region: CASSQGRANQPQHF. The CDR3 DNA reads as TGCGCCAGCAGCCAGGGGAGGGCAAATCAGCCCCAGCATTTT. The rearrangement uses TRBV4-1 and TRBJ1-5; unclear D gene. Per germline, CDR1 MGHRA and CDR2 YSYEKL. V was trimmed by 3 bases and J by 4 bases, leaving 10 bases between them. This CDR3 region has 14 residues.